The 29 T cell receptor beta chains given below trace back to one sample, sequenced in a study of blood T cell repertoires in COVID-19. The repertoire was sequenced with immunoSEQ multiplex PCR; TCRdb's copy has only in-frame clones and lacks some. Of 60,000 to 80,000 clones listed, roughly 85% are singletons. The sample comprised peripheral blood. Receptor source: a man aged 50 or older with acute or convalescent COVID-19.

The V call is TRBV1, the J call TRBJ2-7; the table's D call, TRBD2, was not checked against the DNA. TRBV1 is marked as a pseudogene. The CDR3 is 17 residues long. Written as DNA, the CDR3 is TGCACCAGCAGCCAAGATCGGGCAGGTAGCGACTCCTACGAGCAGTACGTC. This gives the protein CTSSQDRAGSDSYEQYV.

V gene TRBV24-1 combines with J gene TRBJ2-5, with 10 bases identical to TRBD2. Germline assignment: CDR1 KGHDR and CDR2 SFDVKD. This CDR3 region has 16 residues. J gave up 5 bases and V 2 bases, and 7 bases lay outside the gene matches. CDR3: CATSDSTLAGAETQYF. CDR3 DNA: TGTGCCACCAGTGATTCGACGCTAGCGGGGGCGGAGACCCAGTACTTC.

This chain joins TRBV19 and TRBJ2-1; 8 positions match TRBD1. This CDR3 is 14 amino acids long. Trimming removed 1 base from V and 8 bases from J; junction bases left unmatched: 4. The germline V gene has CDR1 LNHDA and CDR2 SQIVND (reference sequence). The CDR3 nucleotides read TGTGCCAGTAGTATAGTGACAGGGGTCCATGAGCAGTTCTTC. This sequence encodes CASSIVTGVHEQFF.

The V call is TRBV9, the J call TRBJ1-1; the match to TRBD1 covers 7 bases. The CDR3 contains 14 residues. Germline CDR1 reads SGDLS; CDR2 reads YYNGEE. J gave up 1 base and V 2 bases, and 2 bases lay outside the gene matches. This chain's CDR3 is CASSVGQRNTEAFF. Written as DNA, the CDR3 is TGTGCCAGCAGCGTGGGACAGAGGAACACTGAAGCTTTCTTT.

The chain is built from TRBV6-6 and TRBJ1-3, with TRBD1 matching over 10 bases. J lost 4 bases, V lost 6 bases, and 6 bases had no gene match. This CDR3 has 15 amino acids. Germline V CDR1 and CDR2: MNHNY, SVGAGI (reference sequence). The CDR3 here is CASSRGQGGGNTIYF. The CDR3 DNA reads TGTGCCAGCAGCCGCGGACAGGGGGGGGGAAACACCATATATTTT.

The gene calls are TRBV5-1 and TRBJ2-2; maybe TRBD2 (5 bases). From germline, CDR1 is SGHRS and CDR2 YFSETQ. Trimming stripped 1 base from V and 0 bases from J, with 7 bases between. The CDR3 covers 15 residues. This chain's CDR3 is CASSLSGANTGELFF. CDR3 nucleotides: TGCGCCAGCAGCTTGTCCGGGGCGAACACCGGGGAGCTGTTTTTT.

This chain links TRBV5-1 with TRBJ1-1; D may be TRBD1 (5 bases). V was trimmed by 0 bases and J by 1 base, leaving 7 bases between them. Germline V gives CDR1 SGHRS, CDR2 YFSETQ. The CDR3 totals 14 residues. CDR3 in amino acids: CASSLAGGNTEAFF. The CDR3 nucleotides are TGCGCCAGCAGCTTGGCGGGGGGGAACACTGAAGCTTTCTTT.

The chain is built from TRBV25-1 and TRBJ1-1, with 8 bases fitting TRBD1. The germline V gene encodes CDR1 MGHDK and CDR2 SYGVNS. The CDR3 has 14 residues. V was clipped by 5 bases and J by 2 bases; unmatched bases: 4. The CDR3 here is CASSPGQDNTEAFF. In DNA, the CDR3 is TGTGCCAGCAGTCCGGGACAGGACAACACTGAAGCTTTCTTT.

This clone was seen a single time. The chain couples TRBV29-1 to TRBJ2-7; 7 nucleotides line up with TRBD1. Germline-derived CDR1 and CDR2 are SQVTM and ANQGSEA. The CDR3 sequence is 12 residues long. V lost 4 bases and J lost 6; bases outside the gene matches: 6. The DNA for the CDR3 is TGCAGCGTTGGGATTCAGGGGGTCGAGCAGTACTTC. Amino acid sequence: CSVGIQGVEQYF.

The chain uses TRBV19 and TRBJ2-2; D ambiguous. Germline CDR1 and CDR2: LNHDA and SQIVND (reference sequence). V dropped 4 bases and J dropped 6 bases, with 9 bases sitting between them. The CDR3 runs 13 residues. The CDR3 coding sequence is TGTGCCAGTAGTAAATCCCTCCCCGGGGAGCTGTTTTTT. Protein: CASSKSLPGELFF.

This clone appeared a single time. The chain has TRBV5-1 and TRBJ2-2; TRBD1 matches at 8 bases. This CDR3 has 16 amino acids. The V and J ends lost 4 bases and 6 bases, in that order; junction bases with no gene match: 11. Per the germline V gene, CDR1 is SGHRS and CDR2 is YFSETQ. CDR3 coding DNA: TGCGCCAGCAGCCATTCTGGACAGGGTCTTTCCGGGGAGCTGTTTTTT. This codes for CASSHSGQGLSGELFF.

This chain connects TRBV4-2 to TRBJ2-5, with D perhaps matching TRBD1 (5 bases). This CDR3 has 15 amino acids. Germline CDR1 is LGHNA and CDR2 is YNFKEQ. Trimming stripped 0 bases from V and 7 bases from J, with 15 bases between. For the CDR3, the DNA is TGTGCCAGCAGCCAAGATTTTGACAGCACCTCGACCCAGTACTTC. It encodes CASSQDFDSTSTQYF.

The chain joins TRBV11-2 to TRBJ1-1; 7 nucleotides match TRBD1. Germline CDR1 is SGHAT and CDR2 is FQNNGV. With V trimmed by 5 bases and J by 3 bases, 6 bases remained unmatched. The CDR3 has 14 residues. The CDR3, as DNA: TGTGCCAGCAGCCCAACAGGGGCGGACACTGAAGCTTTCTTT. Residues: CASSPTGADTEAFF. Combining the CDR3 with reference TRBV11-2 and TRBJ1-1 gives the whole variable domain EAGVAQSPRYKIIEKRQSVAFWCNPISGHATLYWYQQILGQGPKLLIQFQNNGVVDDSQLPKDRFSAERLKGVDSTLKIQPAKLEDSAVYLCASSPTGADTEAFFGQGTRLTVV.

The CDR3 nucleotides are TGCGCCAGCAGCCACCGACAGGGGGCAAACAATGAGCAGTTCTTC. This codes for CASSHRQGANNEQFF. V gene TRBV4-1 combines with J gene TRBJ2-1; 10 bases agree with TRBD1. This CDR3 contains 15 residues. The J segment lost 5 bases and the V segment lost 3 bases, leaving 4 bases of the junction unmatched. Germline V gives CDR1 MGHRA, CDR2 YSYEKL.

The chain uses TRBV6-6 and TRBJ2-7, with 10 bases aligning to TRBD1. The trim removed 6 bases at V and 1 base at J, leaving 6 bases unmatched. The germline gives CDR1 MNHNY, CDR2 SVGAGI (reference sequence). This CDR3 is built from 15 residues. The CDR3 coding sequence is TGTGCCAGCAGCCTGGGACAGGGGAAGTCCTACGAGCAGTACGTC. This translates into CASSLGQGKSYEQYV.

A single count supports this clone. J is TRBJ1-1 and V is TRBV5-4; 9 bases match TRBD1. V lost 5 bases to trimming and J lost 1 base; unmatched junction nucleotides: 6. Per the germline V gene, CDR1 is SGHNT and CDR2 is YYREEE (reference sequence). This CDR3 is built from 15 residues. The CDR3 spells CASRKGTGKNTEAFF. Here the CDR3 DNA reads TGTGCCAGCAGGAAAGGGACAGGGAAGAACACTGAAGCTTTCTTT.

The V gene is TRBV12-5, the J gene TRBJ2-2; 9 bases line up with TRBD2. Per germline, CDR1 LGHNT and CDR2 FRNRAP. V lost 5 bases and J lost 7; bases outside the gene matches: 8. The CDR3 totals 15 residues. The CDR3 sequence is CASGASSGVRGELFF. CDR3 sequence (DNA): TGTGCTAGTGGTGCATCTAGCGGGGTCCGCGGGGAGCTGTTTTTT.

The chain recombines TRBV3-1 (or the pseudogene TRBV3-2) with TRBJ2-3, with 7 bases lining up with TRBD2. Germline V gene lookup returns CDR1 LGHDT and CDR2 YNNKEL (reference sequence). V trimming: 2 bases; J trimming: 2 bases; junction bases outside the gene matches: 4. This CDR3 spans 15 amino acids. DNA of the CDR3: TGTGCCAGCAGCCAAAATGCGGGGGTCACAGATACGCAGTATTTT. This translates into CASSQNAGVTDTQYF.

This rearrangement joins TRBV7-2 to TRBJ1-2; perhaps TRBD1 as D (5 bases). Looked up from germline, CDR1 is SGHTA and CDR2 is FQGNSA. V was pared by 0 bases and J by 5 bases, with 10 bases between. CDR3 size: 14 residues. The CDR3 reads CASSLAGAVYGYTF. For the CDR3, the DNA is TGTGCCAGCAGCTTAGCAGGGGCGGTTTATGGCTACACCTTC. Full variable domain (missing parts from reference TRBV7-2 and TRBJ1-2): GAGVSQSPSNKVTEKGKDVELRCDPISGHTALYWYRQSLGQGLEFLIYFQGNSAPDKSGLPSDRFSAERTGGSVSTLTIQRTQQEDSAVYLCASSLAGAVYGYTFGSGTRLTVV.

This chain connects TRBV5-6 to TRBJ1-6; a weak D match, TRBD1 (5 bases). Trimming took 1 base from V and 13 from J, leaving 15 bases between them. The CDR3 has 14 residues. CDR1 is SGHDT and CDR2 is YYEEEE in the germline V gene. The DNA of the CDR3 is TGTGCCAGCAGCTTGAGTCAGGGCCTTTCCCCCCTCCACTTT. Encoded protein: CASSLSQGLSPLHF.

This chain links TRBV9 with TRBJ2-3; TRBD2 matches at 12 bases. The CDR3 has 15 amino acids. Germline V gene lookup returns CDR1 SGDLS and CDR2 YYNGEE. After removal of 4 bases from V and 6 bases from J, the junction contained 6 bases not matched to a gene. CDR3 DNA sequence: TGTGCCAGCAGCCCGACTAGCGGGGGTTACGATACGCAGTATTTT. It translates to CASSPTSGGYDTQYF.

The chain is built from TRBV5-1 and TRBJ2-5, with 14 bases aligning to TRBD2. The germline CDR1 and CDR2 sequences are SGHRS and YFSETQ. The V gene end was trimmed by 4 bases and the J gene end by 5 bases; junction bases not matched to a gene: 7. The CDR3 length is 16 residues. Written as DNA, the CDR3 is TGCGCCAGCAGCGGCCACGGGACTAGCGGGGGTGAGACCCAGTACTTC. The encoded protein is CASSGHGTSGGETQYF.

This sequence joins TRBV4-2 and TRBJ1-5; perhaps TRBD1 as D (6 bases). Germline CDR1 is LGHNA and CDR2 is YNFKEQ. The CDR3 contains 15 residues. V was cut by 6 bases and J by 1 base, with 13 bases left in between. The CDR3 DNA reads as TGTGCCAGCAGTCCACACAGGGAAAGCAATCAGCCCCAGCATTTT. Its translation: CASSPHRESNQPQHF.

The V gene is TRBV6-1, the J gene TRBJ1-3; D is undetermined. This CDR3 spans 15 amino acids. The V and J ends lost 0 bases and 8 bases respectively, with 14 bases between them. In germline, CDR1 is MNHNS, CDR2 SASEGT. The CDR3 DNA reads TGTGCCAGCAGTGAAGCACGAGGGTCCGGGCACACCATATATTTT. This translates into CASSEARGSGHTIYF.

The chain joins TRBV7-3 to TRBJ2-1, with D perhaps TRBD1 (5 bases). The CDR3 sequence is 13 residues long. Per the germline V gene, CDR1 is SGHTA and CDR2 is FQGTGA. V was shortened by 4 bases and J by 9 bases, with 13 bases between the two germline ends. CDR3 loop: CASSSRVYGEQFF. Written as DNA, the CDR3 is TGTGCCAGCAGCTCCAGGGTGTACGGTGAGCAGTTCTTC.

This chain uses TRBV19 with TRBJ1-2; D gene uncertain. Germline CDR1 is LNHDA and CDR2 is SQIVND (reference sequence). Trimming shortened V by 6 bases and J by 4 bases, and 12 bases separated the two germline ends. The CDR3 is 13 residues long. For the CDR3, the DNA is TGTGCCAGTAGCCCCGAAAGCCTCTATGGCTACACCTTC. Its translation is CASSPESLYGYTF. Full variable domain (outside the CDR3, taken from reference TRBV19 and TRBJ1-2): DGGITQSPKYLFRKEGQNVTLSCEQNLNHDAMYWYRQDPGQGLRLIYYSQIVNDFQKGDIAEGYSVSREKKESFPLTVTSAQKNPTAFYLCASSPESLYGYTFGSGTRLTVV.

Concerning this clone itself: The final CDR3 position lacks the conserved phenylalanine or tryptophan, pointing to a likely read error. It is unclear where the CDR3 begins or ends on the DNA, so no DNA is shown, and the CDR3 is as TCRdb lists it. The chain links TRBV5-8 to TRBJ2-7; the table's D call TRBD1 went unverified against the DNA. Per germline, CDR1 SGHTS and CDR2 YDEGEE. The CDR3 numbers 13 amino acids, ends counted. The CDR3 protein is CASDKLRVGTGRI.

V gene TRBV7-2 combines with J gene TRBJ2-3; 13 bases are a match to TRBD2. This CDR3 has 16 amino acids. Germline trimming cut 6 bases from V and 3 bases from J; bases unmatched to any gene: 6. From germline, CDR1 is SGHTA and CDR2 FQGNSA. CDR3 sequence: CASRLTSGGGTDTQYF. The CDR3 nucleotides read TGTGCCAGCAGGTTAACTAGCGGGGGGGGAACAGATACGCAGTATTTT.

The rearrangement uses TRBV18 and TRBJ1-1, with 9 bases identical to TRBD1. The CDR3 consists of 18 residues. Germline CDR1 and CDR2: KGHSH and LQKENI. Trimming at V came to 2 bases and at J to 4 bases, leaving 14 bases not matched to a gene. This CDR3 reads CASSPFPRDRELGTEAFF. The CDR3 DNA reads TGTGCCAGCTCACCATTCCCCCGGGACAGGGAGTTGGGCACTGAAGCTTTCTTT.